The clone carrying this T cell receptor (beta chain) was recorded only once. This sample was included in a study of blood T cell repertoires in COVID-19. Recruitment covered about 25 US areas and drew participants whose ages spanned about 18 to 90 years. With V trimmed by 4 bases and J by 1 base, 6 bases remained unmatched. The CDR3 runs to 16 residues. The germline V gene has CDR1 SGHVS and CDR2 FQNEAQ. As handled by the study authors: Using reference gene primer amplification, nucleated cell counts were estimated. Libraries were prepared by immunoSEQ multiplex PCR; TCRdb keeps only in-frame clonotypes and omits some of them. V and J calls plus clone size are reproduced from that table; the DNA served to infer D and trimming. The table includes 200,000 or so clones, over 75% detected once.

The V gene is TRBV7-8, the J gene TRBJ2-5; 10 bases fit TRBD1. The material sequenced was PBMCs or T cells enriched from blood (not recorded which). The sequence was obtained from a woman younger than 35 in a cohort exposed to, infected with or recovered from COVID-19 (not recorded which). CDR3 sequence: CASSWDRGDGQETQYF. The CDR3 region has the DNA TGTGCCAGCAGCTGGGACAGGGGAGATGGCCAAGAGACCCAGTACTTC.